This TCR beta chain was obtained from a study of tumour-infiltrating T cells in Burkitt lymphoma. The overall study: Productive clonality predicted overall and progression-free survival.

Trimming took off 5 bases at V and 4 bases at J, with 17 bases between the two ends. This CDR3 contains 16 residues. Per the germline V gene, CDR1 is SGHVS and CDR2 is FQNEAQ. Measured with immunoSEQ multiplex PCR; TCRdb has only the in-frame clones, and not every one. In the table there are 13,000 or so clones, 85% of which are singletons. The receptor's source is a human donor with diffuse large B-cell lymphoma. The chain combines TRBV7-8 with TRBJ2-2, with D maybe TRBD1 (5 bases). Sequencing used tumor tissue. The CDR3 is CASSPLGRVVTGELFF. The DNA for the CDR3 is TGTGCCAGCAGCCCCCTGGGCAGGGTGGTCACCGGGGAGCTGTTTTTT.